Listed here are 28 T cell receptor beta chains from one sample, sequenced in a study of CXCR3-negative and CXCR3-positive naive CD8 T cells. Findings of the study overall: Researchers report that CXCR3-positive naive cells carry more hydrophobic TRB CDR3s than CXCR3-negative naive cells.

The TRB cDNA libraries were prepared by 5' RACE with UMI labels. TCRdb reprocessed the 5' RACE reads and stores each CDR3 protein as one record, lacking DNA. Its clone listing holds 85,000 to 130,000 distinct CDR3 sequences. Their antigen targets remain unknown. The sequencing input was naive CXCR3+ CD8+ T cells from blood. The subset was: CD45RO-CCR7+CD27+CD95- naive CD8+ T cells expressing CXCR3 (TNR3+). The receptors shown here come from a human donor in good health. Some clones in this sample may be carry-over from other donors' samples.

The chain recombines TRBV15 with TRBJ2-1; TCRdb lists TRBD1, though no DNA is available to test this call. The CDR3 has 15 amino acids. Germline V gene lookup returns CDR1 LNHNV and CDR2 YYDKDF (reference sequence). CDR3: CATSRGQDRYNEQFF.

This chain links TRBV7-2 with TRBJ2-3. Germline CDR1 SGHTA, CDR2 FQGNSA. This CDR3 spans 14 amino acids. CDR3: CASSFELGLDTQYF. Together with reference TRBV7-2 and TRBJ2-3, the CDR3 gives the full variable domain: GAGVSQSPSNKVTEKGKDVELRCDPISGHTALYWYRQSLGQGLEFLIYFQGNSAPDKSGLPSDRFSAERTGGSVSTLTIQRTQQEDSAVYLCASSFELGLDTQYFGPGTRLTVL.

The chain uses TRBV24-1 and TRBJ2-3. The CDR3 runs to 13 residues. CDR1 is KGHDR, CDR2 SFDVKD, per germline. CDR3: CATSALKGDTQYF.

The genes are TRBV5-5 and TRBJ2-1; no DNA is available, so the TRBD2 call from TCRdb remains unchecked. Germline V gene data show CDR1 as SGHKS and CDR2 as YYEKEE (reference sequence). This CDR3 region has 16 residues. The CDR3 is CASSLLAAGFFNEQFF.

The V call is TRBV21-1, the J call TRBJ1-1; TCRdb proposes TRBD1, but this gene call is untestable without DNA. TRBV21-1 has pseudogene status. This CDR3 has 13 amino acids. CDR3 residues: CARSLCRNTEAFF.

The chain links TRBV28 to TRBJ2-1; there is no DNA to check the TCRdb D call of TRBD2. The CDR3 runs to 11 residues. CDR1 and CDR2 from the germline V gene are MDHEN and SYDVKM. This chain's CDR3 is CASRVSGSQFF.

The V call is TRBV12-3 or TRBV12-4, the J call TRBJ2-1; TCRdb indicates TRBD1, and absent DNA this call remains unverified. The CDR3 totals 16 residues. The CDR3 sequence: CASSSYQGTVDNEQFF.

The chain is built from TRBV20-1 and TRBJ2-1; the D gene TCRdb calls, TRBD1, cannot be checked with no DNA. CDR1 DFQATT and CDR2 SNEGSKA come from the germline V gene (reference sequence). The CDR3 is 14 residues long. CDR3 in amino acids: CSAEDRGHGNEQFF.

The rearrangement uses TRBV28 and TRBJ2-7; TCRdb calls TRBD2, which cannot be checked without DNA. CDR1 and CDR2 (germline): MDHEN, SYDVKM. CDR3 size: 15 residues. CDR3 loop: CASQILAGDNFEQYF.

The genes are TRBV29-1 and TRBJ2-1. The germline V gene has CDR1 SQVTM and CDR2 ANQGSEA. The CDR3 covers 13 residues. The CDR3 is CSGTTSSYNEQFF.

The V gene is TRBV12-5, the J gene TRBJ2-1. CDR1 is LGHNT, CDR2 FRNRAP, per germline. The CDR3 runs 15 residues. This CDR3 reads CASGLFGVSYNEQFF. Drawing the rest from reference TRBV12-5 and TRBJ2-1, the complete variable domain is DARVTQTPRHKVTEMGQEVTMRCQPILGHNTVFWYRQTMMQGLELLAYFRNRAPLDDSGMPKDRFSAEMPDATLATLKIQPSEPRDSAVYFCASGLFGVSYNEQFFGPGTRLTVL.

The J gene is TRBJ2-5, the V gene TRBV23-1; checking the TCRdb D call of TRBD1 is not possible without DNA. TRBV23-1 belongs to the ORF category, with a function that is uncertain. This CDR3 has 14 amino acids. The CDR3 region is CASSQNSGTETQYF.

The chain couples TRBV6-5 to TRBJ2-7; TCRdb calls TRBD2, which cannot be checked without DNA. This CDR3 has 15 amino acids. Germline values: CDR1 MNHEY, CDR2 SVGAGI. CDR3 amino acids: CASSLPGALLGEQYF.

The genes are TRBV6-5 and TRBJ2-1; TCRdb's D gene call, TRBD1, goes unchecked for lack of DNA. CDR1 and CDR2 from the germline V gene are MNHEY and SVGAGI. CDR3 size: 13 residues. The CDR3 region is CAGSWDEGGEQFF.

The CDR3 loop reads CASSHNTGADTEAFF. The genes are TRBV7-9 and TRBJ1-1; TCRdb indicates TRBD1, and absent DNA this call remains unverified. Germline assignment: CDR1 SEHNR and CDR2 FQNEAQ (reference sequence). The CDR3 runs to 15 residues. The complete variable domain, with remaining parts taken from reference TRBV7-9 and TRBJ1-1, reads DTGVSQNPRHKITKRGQNVTFRCDPISEHNRLYWYRQTLGQGPEFLTYFQNEAQLEKSRLLSDRFSAERPKGSFSTLEIQRTEQGDSAMYLCASSHNTGADTEAFFGQGTRLTVV.

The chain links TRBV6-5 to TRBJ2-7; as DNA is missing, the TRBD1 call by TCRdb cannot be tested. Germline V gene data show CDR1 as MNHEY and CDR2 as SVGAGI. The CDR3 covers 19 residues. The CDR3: CASSYSLYFTGIGSYEQYF.

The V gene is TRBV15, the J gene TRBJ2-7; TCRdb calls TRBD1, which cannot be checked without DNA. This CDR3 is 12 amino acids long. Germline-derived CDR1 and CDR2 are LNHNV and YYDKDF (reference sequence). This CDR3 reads CATSTGGFEQYF.

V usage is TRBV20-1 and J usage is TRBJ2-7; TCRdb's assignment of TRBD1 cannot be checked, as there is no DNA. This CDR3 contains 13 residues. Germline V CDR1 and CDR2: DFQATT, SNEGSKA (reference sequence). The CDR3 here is CSATGVNSYEQYF.

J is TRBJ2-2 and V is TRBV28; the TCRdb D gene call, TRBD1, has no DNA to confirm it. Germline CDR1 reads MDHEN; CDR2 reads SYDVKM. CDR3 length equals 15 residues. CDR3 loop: CASRPPLVGSGELFF.

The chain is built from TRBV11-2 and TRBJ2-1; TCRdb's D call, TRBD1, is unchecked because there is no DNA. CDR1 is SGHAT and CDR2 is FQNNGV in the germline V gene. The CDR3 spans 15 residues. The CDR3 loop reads CASGSPGQGYNEQFF.

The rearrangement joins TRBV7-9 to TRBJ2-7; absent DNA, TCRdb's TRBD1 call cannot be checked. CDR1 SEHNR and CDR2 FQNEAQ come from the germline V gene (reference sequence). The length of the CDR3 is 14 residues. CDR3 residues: CASSLGPGAYEQYF.

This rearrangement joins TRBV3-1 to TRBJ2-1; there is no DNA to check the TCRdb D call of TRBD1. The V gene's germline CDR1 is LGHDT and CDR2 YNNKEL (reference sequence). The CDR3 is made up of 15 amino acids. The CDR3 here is CASSQVDRGLNEQFF.

The CDR3 region is CASSQDLMYREYTEAFF. The chain uses TRBV14 and TRBJ1-1. The CDR3 totals 17 residues. CDR1 is SGHDN, CDR2 FVKESK, per germline.

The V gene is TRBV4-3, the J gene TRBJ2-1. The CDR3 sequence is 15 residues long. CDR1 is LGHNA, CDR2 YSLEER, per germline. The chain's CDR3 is CASSQDLSEWNEQFF.

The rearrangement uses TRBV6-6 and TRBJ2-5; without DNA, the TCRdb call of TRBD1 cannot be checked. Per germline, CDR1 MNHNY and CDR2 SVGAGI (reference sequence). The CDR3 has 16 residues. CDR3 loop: CASSYSLDREAETQYF.

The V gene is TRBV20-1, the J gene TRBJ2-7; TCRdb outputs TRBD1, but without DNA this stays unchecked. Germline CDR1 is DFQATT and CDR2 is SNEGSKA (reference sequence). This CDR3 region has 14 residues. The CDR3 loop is CSASHFRETNEQYF.

The CDR3 sequence: CASSLDGSSYEQYF. The chain is built from TRBV7-9 and TRBJ2-7. CDR3 length: 14 amino acids. The germline CDR1 and CDR2 sequences are SEHNR and FQNEAQ (reference sequence).

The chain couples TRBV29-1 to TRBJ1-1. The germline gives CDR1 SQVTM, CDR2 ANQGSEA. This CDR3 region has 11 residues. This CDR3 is CSVETWAEAFF.